The 27 T cell receptor beta chains given below trace back to one sample, sequenced in a study of blood T cell repertoires in COVID-19. Profiling relied on immunoSEQ multiplex PCR, and the TCRdb table lists in-frame clones only, not all of them. Of about 250,000 clones in the sample, about 85% were seen once. The specimen sequenced was peripheral blood. The receptors shown here come from a young man with active or convalescent COVID-19.

The chain recombines TRBV15 with TRBJ1-2; 7 bases match TRBD1. Trimming took 0 bases from V and 11 from J; bases not matched to a gene: 9. The CDR3 is 14 amino acids. Per germline, CDR1 LNHNV and CDR2 YYDKDF (reference sequence). CDR3 in DNA: TGTGCCACCAGCAGAGATATCGTTCAGGGGGTGTACACCTTC. It translates to CATSRDIVQGVYTF.

The gene calls are TRBV4-3 and TRBJ1-2, with D perhaps TRBD1 (6 bases). Trimming took off 1 base at V and 7 bases at J, with 10 bases between the two ends. This CDR3 comprises 13 residues. CDR1 and CDR2 (germline): LGHNA, YSLEER. Here the CDR3 DNA reads TGCGCCAGCAGCCAAGGGTCAGGGGCTGGCTACACCTTC. Protein: CASSQGSGAGYTF.

This chain connects TRBV7-8 to TRBJ1-1, with TRBD1 identical over 9 bases. The V and J ends lost 4 bases and 5 bases, in that order; junction bases with no gene match: 8. This CDR3 has 15 residues. The germline V gene has CDR1 SGHVS and CDR2 FQNEAQ. The CDR3: CASSSPQGAQTEAFF. CDR3 nucleotides: TGTGCCAGCAGCTCTCCACAGGGGGCGCAAACTGAAGCTTTCTTT.

The chain links TRBV2 to TRBJ2-6, with D maybe TRBD1 (5 bases). The ends were cut back, 8 bases at V and 3 bases at J, with 17 bases in the middle. Germline V gene data show CDR1 as SNHLY and CDR2 as FYNNEI. This CDR3 region has 16 residues. The CDR3 spells CASVRRAAFGANVLTF. The CDR3 nucleotides read TGTGCCAGCGTCCGCAGGGCGGCATTTGGGGCCAACGTCCTGACTTTC.

V is TRBV5-1 and J is TRBJ2-3, with 11 bases matching TRBD1. This CDR3 is 15 amino acids long. Germline values: CDR1 SGHRS, CDR2 YFSETQ. The trim removed 1 base at V and 6 bases at J, leaving 4 bases unmatched. CDR3 sequence: CASSLLGQGADTQYF. In nucleotides, the CDR3 is TGCGCCAGCAGCTTGCTAGGACAGGGGGCCGATACGCAGTATTTT.

V is TRBV30 and J is TRBJ2-1, with 11 nucleotides matching TRBD2. Looked up from germline, CDR1 is GTSNPN and CDR2 is SVGIG (reference sequence). Trimming took 2 bases from V and 7 from J; bases not matched to a gene: 10. The CDR3 totals 16 residues. The CDR3 sequence: CAWSPRVAGGANEQFF. The CDR3 coding sequence is TGTGCCTGGAGTCCTCGTGTAGCGGGGGGGGCAAATGAGCAGTTCTTC.

This clone appeared once. This chain links TRBV28 with TRBJ1-2, with a tentative D call TRBD1 (6 bases). Looked up from germline, CDR1 is MDHEN and CDR2 is SYDVKM. The V end lost 6 bases, the J end lost 3 bases, and 14 bases lay between the germline ends. The CDR3 loop spans 14 amino acids. CDR3 region: CASSPTGFYYGYTF. In DNA form, the CDR3 reads TGTGCCAGCAGCCCGACAGGTTTTTACTATGGCTACACCTTC.

This clone was recorded only once. V is TRBV10-3 and J is TRBJ1-1; D unresolved. The CDR3 spans 16 residues. Germline V gene sequence: CDR1 ENHRY, CDR2 SYGVKD. Deletions cut 6 bases from V and 1 base from J, with 18 bases between. The CDR3 DNA sequence: TGTGCCATCAGGGTGACTGTAGGAAGGTGGAACACTGAAGCTTTCTTT. Protein sequence: CAIRVTVGRWNTEAFF.

The chain combines TRBV27 with TRBJ2-7, with D maybe TRBD2 (6 bases). CDR1 is MNHEY and CDR2 is SMNVEV in the germline V gene (reference sequence). The ends were cut back, 0 bases at V and 5 bases at J, with 20 bases in the middle. CDR3 length: 17 amino acids. CDR3 nucleotide sequence: TGTGCCAGCAGTTTATCGGGAGGAAGGGGCCTTAGCCACGAGCAGTACTTC. Amino acids: CASSLSGGRGLSHEQYF.

This chain links TRBV3-1 (or the pseudogene TRBV3-2) with TRBJ1-2; TRBD1 agrees at 10 bases. Losses at the gene ends were 1 base for V and 3 bases for J; bases not matched to a gene: 5. Germline V gene data show CDR1 as LGHDT and CDR2 as YNNKEL (reference sequence). The CDR3 is 16 amino acids. Written as DNA, the CDR3 is TGTGCCAGCAGCCAAGGGGGGACAGGGGATCACTATGGCTACACCTTC. It specifies CASSQGGTGDHYGYTF.

The chain has TRBV7-2 and TRBJ2-3; 10 nucleotides match TRBD2. Germline CDR1 reads SGHTA; CDR2 reads FQGNSA. V dropped 5 bases and J dropped 4; count of bases not matched to a gene: 6. The CDR3 contains 15 residues. The CDR3 loop is CASSQPTSGSDTQYF. The DNA for the CDR3 is TGTGCCAGCAGCCAACCGACTAGCGGGTCAGATACGCAGTATTTT.

The rearrangement uses TRBV6-2 or TRBV6-3 and TRBJ1-5, with 8 bases fitting TRBD1. After removal of 5 bases from V and 6 bases from J, the junction contained 9 bases not matched to a gene. Germline CDR1 and CDR2: MNHEY and SVGEGT. The CDR3 totals 15 residues. The CDR3, as DNA: TGTGCCAGCAGTCTGGACAGGGACGAGGTTCAGCCCCAGCATTTT. Translating gives CASSLDRDEVQPQHF.

The J gene is TRBJ2-2, the V gene TRBV7-3; perhaps TRBD2 as D (5 bases). The CDR3 covers 17 residues. Trimming removed 4 bases at V and 2 bases at J, with 17 bases between. CDR1 is SGHTA, CDR2 FQGTGA, per germline. The CDR3 loop reads CASSSPATGLNTGELFF. The CDR3 nucleotides are TGTGCCAGCAGCTCCCCGGCGACGGGGTTAAACACCGGGGAGCTGTTTTTT.

The CDR3 here is CASSLNSPEAFF. DNA for the CDR3: TGTGCCAGCAGCTTAAATAGCCCTGAAGCTTTCTTT. The chain carries TRBV7-8 and TRBJ1-1; no clear D. The CDR3 length is 12 residues. Germline CDR1 reads SGHVS; CDR2 reads FQNEAQ. Trimming cost V 2 bases and J 6 bases, with 7 bases left between them.

CDR3 region: CASSLDGREGTEAFF. The DNA for the CDR3 is TGTGCCAGCAGCTTAGATGGGAGGGAGGGCACTGAAGCTTTCTTT. V and J are TRBV11-3 and TRBJ1-1; D gene unclear. The V gene's germline CDR1 is SGHNT and CDR2 YENEEA. The CDR3 covers 15 residues. The V and J ends lost 0 bases and 4 bases respectively, with 12 bases between them.

The rearrangement links TRBV5-1 to TRBJ1-1, with D perhaps matching TRBD1 (6 bases). Per germline, CDR1 SGHRS and CDR2 YFSETQ. The CDR3 covers 15 residues. The V end was cut by 7 bases, the J end by 1 base, with 17 bases between. As DNA, the CDR3 is TGCGCCAGCGGCATCTCCGGGACACCGAACACTGAAGCTTTCTTT. It specifies CASGISGTPNTEAFF.

The chain carries TRBV5-1 and TRBJ1-3; no clear D gene. The germline V gene has CDR1 SGHRS and CDR2 YFSETQ. Trimming pared 0 bases from V and 2 bases from J, leaving 12 bases between. The CDR3 is 16 residues long. CDR3 nucleotides: TGCGCCAGCAGCTTGGGAGGAGGGCTGACTGGAAACACCATATATTTT. It codes for CASSLGGGLTGNTIYF.

The chain combines TRBV4-1 with TRBJ2-5; the match to TRBD2 covers 9 bases. Germline V gene data show CDR1 as MGHRA and CDR2 as YSYEKL. Losses at the gene ends were 0 bases for V and 3 bases for J; bases not matched to a gene: 8. The CDR3 totals 17 residues. The DNA of the CDR3 is TGCGCCAGCAGCCAAGATGAAGCGGGGGGAAGAAAAGAGACCCAGTACTTC. Translation gives CASSQDEAGGRKETQYF.

The V gene is TRBV6-5, the J gene TRBJ2-5; 7 bases line up with TRBD2. Looked up from germline, CDR1 is MNHEY and CDR2 is SVGAGI. This CDR3 has 13 amino acids. V shed 6 bases and J 3 bases; nucleotides not matched to a gene: 4. The CDR3 protein is CASSRGSKETQYF. CDR3 nucleotide sequence: TGTGCCAGCAGCCGCGGGAGTAAAGAGACCCAGTACTTC.

This clone occurred once. The rearrangement uses TRBV5-6 and TRBJ2-3, with 10 nucleotides matching TRBD2. The V segment lost 7 bases and the J segment 3 bases; nucleotides outside the gene matches: 14. CDR1 and CDR2 from the germline V gene are SGHDT and YYEEEE. The CDR3 covers 17 residues. The CDR3: CASSLAGVYELTDTQYF. In DNA, the CDR3 is TGTGCCAGCTCCCTAGCGGGAGTTTATGAGTTGACAGATACGCAGTATTTT.

This clone was counted a few times. This chain joins TRBV5-1 and TRBJ1-1; TRBD1 matches 10 bases. This CDR3 is built from 14 residues. J gave up 1 base and V 6 bases, and 3 bases lay outside the gene matches. Germline V gene data show CDR1 as SGHRS and CDR2 as YFSETQ. Here the CDR3 reads CASTGQGSNTEAFF. In DNA form, the CDR3 reads TGCGCCAGCACGGGACAGGGGTCGAACACTGAAGCTTTCTTT.

The table lists this clone with a count of one. The chain joins TRBV5-1 to TRBJ2-1; TRBD1 aligns across 7 bases. Germline CDR1 is SGHRS and CDR2 is YFSETQ. The trim removed 5 bases at V and 9 bases at J, leaving 11 bases unmatched. CDR3 length: 14 residues. The CDR3 protein is CASRGEGANSEQFF. The CDR3 nucleotides read TGCGCCAGCAGGGGAGAGGGGGCGAACAGTGAGCAGTTCTTC.

The chain carries TRBV3-1 (or the pseudogene TRBV3-2) and TRBJ1-5; 9 nucleotides match TRBD1. Germline V lookup: CDR1 LGHDT, CDR2 YNNKEL (reference sequence). The trim removed 5 bases at V and 6 bases at J, leaving 8 bases unmatched. CDR3 length equals 15 residues. CDR3 nucleotide sequence: TGTGCCAGCAGCTCACAGGGGGCGCTATCTCAGCCCCAGCATTTT. It encodes CASSSQGALSQPQHF.

V is TRBV19 and J is TRBJ2-1; D is perhaps TRBD2 (6 bases). V was clipped by 5 bases and J by 9 bases, with 14 bases between them. The CDR3 runs to 13 residues. Germline V CDR1 and CDR2: LNHDA, SQIVND (reference sequence). CDR3 coding DNA: TGTGCCAGTAGTTGGCTAGCGATGGGTGAGCAGTTCTTC. As protein: CASSWLAMGEQFF.

The chain carries TRBV7-3 and TRBJ1-1; D is undetermined. This CDR3 region has 13 residues. The germline V and J ends were trimmed by 2 bases and 5 bases, with 9 bases remaining between them. CDR1 and CDR2 (germline): SGHTA, FQGTGA. CDR3 region: CASSLWGGTEAFF. In nucleotides, the CDR3 is TGTGCCAGCAGCTTATGGGGAGGGACTGAAGCTTTCTTT.

This chain uses TRBV5-1 with TRBJ2-1; D possibly corresponds to TRBD1 (6 bases). CDR1 SGHRS and CDR2 YFSETQ come from the germline V gene. Trimming removed 2 bases from V and 7 bases from J, with 13 bases in between. The CDR3 is made up of 14 amino acids. The CDR3 nucleotides read TGCGCCAGCAGCTTACAGGGCGTTTCTAATGAGCAGTTCTTC. It yields the protein CASSLQGVSNEQFF.

V usage is TRBV5-3 and J usage is TRBJ1-6, with D possibly matching TRBD1 (5 bases). TRBV5-3 is an ORF; its function is uncertain. CDR3 length: 16 residues. The V end lost 0 bases, the J end lost 8 bases, and 15 bases lay between the germline ends. The CDR3 spells CARSLEVRGSHSPLHF. The CDR3 DNA is TGTGCCAGAAGCTTGGAGGTTAGGGGTTCACATTCACCCCTCCACTTT.